This T cell receptor (beta chain) was retrieved from a study of shared clonotypes between healthy human individuals. CDR3 length: 15 amino acids. Germline V CDR1 and CDR2: ENHRY, SYGVKD. The ends lost 2 bases at V and 2 bases at J; junction bases unmatched: 2. Profiled with immunoSEQ multiplex PCR; TCRdb holds only in-frame clones, not every one. Of nearly 1,000,000 clones in the sample, over 75% were seen once. Sequenced sample: memory CD4+ T cells sorted from blood. Subset noted: CD45RA-negative fraction. The clonotype originates from a man younger than 30 in good health. This chain links TRBV10-3 with TRBJ1-5; 8 bases fit TRBD1. CDR3 sequence reads: CAISETGQGNQPQHF. DNA for the CDR3: TGTGCCATCAGTGAGACGGGACAGGGCAATCAGCCCCAGCATTTT.